This entry concerns a single T cell receptor (beta chain). This specimen comes from a study of breast tumors, draining lymph nodes, adjacent tissues. V was clipped by 4 bases and J by 0 bases; unmatched bases: 3. Germline values: CDR1 SGHTA, CDR2 FQGTGA. The CDR3 has 15 amino acids. TCRdb used MiXCR to reprocess the multiplex PCR reads, holding one entry per CDR3 protein. This sample has roughly 8,000 distinct CDR3 sequences; 65% to 75% occur once, and the top ten carry 35% to 50%. V usage is TRBV7-3 and J usage is TRBJ2-3; 8 nucleotides line up with TRBD1. This TCR came from a female donor with breast cancer. Some clones in this sample may be carry-over from other donors' samples. The specimen was tumor-adjacent breast tissue. CDR3 DNA: TGTGCCAGCAGCTCGACAGGGGCTAGCACAGATACGCAGTATTTT. Its translation is CASSSTGASTDTQYF.